Each of the 24 T cell receptor beta chains below was sequenced from the same sample in a study of T-cell reconstitution after alpha-beta-depleted transplantation in children. Using unique molecular identifiers, the investigators prepared the TCRbeta library. A single record per CDR3 protein comes from TCRdb applying MiXCR to the PCR reads. There are 120,000 to 150,000 distinct CDR3 sequences in the sample; roughly 9% occur only once, and around 18% lies in the top ten. The source material was PBMCs, mostly from graft donor cells, sampled 180 days after TCRalphabeta/CD19-depleted stem cell transplant. These receptors originate from a female patient aged 2-15 years who had a stem cell transplant for congenital amegakaryocytic thrombocytopenia, so the T cells may come from the graft donor.

In this sample, this clonotype turned up a few times. The J gene is TRBJ1-5, the V gene TRBV4-3, with D possibly matching TRBD1 (5 bases). The CDR3 loop spans 14 amino acids. V lost 3 bases to trimming and J lost 7 bases, with 13 bases between them. Germline CDR1 and CDR2: LGHNA and YSLEER. CDR3 bases: TGCGCCAGCAGCCACCCGGGTCGGGGGCAGCCCCAGCATTTT. It codes for CASSHPGRGQPQHF.

This clonotype has only a few counts. This rearrangement joins TRBV28 to TRBJ2-7, with D uncertain. V was trimmed by 3 bases and J by 3 bases, leaving 15 bases between them. This CDR3 contains 15 residues. The germline V gene encodes CDR1 MDHEN and CDR2 SYDVKM. CDR3 bases: TGTGCCAGCAGTTTGATCACTTCATCCTTCTACGAGCAGTACTTC. It yields the protein CASSLITSSFYEQYF.

The rearrangement joins TRBV27 to TRBJ2-7; TRBD2 is a possible D gene (6 bases). V was trimmed by 11 bases and J by 2 bases, leaving 16 bases between them. The V gene's germline CDR1 is MNHEY and CDR2 SMNVEV (reference sequence). This CDR3 has 13 residues. The CDR3 region is CALCLGEAYEQYF. As DNA, the CDR3 is TGTGCCCTCTGTTTAGGGGAGGCCTACGAGCAGTACTTC.

This clonotype turned up a few times. Sequence at one end of the junction differs from germline and may be a read error. The chain carries TRBV9 and TRBJ2-6; tentative D call: TRBD1 (5 bases). Germline V gene data show CDR1 as SGDLS and CDR2 as YYNGEE. The CDR3 runs to 15 residues. In nucleotides, the CDR3 is TGTGCCAGCAGCGTACTGGGTGCTGGGGCCAACGGCCTGACTTTC. It is translated as CASSVLGAGANGLTF. Full variable domain (outside the CDR3, taken from reference TRBV9 and TRBJ2-6): DSGVTQTPKHLITATGQRVTLRCSPRSGDLSVYWYQQSLDQGLQFLIQYYNGEERAKGNILERFSAQQFPDLHSELNLSSLELGDSALYFCASSVLGAGANGLTFGAGSRLTVL.

This clonotype was counted many times. This sequence joins TRBV20-1 and TRBJ2-1; the D gene is possibly TRBD2 (5 bases). Trimming removed 1 base at V and 5 bases at J, with 15 bases between. CDR3 length: 15 amino acids. Germline V gives CDR1 DFQATT, CDR2 SNEGSKA (reference sequence). This chain's CDR3 is CSARGGWLAHNEQFF. The CDR3 nucleotides are TGCAGTGCTAGAGGAGGCTGGCTAGCTCACAATGAGCAGTTCTTC.

This clonotype was observed many times. The chain recombines TRBV5-4 with TRBJ2-5, with D tentatively TRBD1 or TRBD2 (5 bases each). The germline CDR1 and CDR2 sequences are SGHNT and YYREEE (reference sequence). The CDR3 length is 14 residues. The ends were cut back, 0 bases at V and 4 bases at J, with 10 bases in the middle. Here the CDR3 DNA reads TGTGCCAGCAGCTTGGGCCCGAGGGGAGAGACCCAGTACTTC. This gives the protein CASSLGPRGETQYF.

This clonotype was observed at least ten times. V is TRBV12-3 or TRBV12-4 and J is TRBJ2-1; tentatively, D is TRBD2 (6 bases). The CDR3 has 16 residues. Trimming removed 6 bases at V and 5 bases at J, with 20 bases between. As DNA, the CDR3 is TGTGCCAGCAGCCCGCTAGGAGGGACCCTTAACAATGAGCAGTTCTTC. Residues: CASSPLGGTLNNEQFF.

This clonotype was counted at least ten times. The V and J genes are TRBV7-9 and TRBJ1-3; no clear D gene. V was pared by 1 base and J by 4 bases, with 8 bases between. CDR3 size: 14 residues. Germline CDR1 SEHNR, CDR2 FQNEAQ (reference sequence). CDR3 in amino acids: CASSLGGKGNTIYF. The CDR3 DNA follows: TGTGCCAGCAGCTTAGGTGGGAAAGGAAACACCATATATTTT. Drawing the rest from reference TRBV7-9 and TRBJ1-3, the complete variable domain is DTGVSQNPRHKITKRGQNVTFRCDPISEHNRLYWYRQTLGQGPEFLTYFQNEAQLEKSRLLSDRFSAERPKGSFSTLEIQRTEQGDSAMYLCASSLGGKGNTIYFGEGSWLTVV.

This clonotype was detected ten times or more. The chain employs TRBV18 and TRBJ2-3; no definite D call. The CDR3 contains 12 residues. The V end was cut by 3 bases, the J end by 6 bases, with 7 bases between. CDR1 KGHSH and CDR2 LQKENI come from the germline V gene. The CDR3 DNA follows: TGTGCCAGCTCACCTCAAGAGGATACGCAGTATTTT. This encodes CASSPQEDTQYF.

This clonotype was detected ten times or more. V usage is TRBV29-1 and J usage is TRBJ1-1, with D perhaps matching TRBD1 (5 bases). The germline V gene has CDR1 SQVTM and CDR2 ANQGSEA. Deletions cut 4 bases from V and 5 bases from J, with 14 bases between. The length of the CDR3 is 13 residues. The CDR3 is CSVVTAGRTEAFF. CDR3 bases: TGCAGCGTTGTGACAGCGGGTAGGACTGAAGCTTTCTTT.

This clonotype was picked up many times. V is TRBV5-1 and J is TRBJ2-7, with 10 bases identical to TRBD2. In germline, CDR1 is SGHRS, CDR2 YFSETQ. The CDR3 is made up of 15 amino acids. The V and J ends lost 1 base and 1 base, in that order; junction bases with no gene match: 2. CDR3 protein: CASSLKLAGSYEQYF. CDR3 DNA sequence: TGCGCCAGCAGCTTGAAACTAGCGGGATCCTACGAGCAGTACTTC.

V is TRBV5-1 and J is TRBJ2-5, with 9 bases identical to TRBD1. Germline V CDR1 and CDR2: SGHRS, YFSETQ. With 0 bases clipped from V and 5 bases from J, the junction kept 5 bases outside the gene matches. The CDR3 covers 15 residues. The CDR3 DNA follows: TGCGCCAGCAGCTTGGGGGGACAGGGTTTGGAGACCCAGTACTTC. It yields the protein CASSLGGQGLETQYF.

The genes are TRBV18 and TRBJ1-4, with D perhaps matching TRBD1 (5 bases). This CDR3 comprises 15 residues. V lost 3 bases, J lost 7 bases, and 15 bases lay in between. The germline V gene encodes CDR1 KGHSH and CDR2 LQKENI. Written as DNA, the CDR3 is TGTGCCAGCTCACCGAAACAGGCCCGGGGTGAAAAACTGTTTTTT. Translated: CASSPKQARGEKLFF.

This clonotype was recorded at least ten times. The chain links TRBV29-1 to TRBJ2-2; D is unresolved. Trimming stripped 2 bases from V and 5 bases from J, with 12 bases between. Germline V gene sequence: CDR1 SQVTM, CDR2 ANQGSEA. The CDR3 spans 14 residues. CDR3 in amino acids: CSVESPVGTGELFF. In nucleotides, the CDR3 is TGCAGCGTTGAATCCCCCGTGGGGACCGGGGAGCTGTTTTTT.

This clonotype was seen only a few times. The V and J genes are TRBV10-3 and TRBJ1-2; unclear D gene. Trimming cost V 4 bases and J 4 bases, with 10 bases left between them. The CDR3 length is 13 residues. The germline gives CDR1 ENHRY, CDR2 SYGVKD. This chain's CDR3 is CAISVTSGYGYTF. The CDR3 nucleotides are TGTGCCATCAGTGTGACATCCGGCTATGGCTACACCTTC.

This clonotype has a count of ten or more. The V gene is TRBV11-2, the J gene TRBJ2-7; 8 nucleotides agree with TRBD2. Trimming at V came to 0 bases and at J to 3 bases, leaving 4 bases not matched to a gene. This CDR3 is 15 amino acids long. The germline CDR1 and CDR2 sequences are SGHAT and FQNNGV. This CDR3 reads CASSLDPGGFYEQYF. DNA for the CDR3: TGTGCCAGCAGCTTAGATCCGGGGGGGTTCTACGAGCAGTACTTC.

At least ten counts were recorded for this clonotype. V usage is TRBV7-2 and J usage is TRBJ2-3; 13 nucleotides match TRBD2. Looked up from germline, CDR1 is SGHTA and CDR2 is FQGNSA. Unmatched junction bases numbered 2, after V lost 5 bases and J lost 6 bases. This CDR3 contains 14 residues. CDR3 nucleotide sequence: TGTGCCAGCAGCGGACTAGCGGGAGACGATACGCAGTATTTT. Encoded protein: CASSGLAGDDTQYF. Full variable domain (missing parts from reference TRBV7-2 and TRBJ2-3): GAGVSQSPSNKVTEKGKDVELRCDPISGHTALYWYRQSLGQGLEFLIYFQGNSAPDKSGLPSDRFSAERTGGSVSTLTIQRTQQEDSAVYLCASSGLAGDDTQYFGPGTRLTVL.

Only one count was recorded for this clonotype. V usage is TRBV5-4 and J usage is TRBJ2-6; D perhaps matches TRBD1 (5 bases). The CDR3 consists of 16 residues. Trimming shortened V by 0 bases and J by 3 bases, and 10 bases separated the two germline ends. Per the germline V gene, CDR1 is SGHNT and CDR2 is YYREEE (reference sequence). The CDR3 is CASSLALGVGANVLTF. DNA for the CDR3: TGTGCCAGCAGCTTGGCCTTAGGGGTTGGGGCCAACGTCCTGACTTTC.

This clonotype has a handful of counts. The chain uses TRBV25-1 and TRBJ1-2; D not certain. Germline assignment: CDR1 MGHDK and CDR2 SYGVNS. The CDR3 is made up of 13 amino acids. Trimming pared 6 bases from V and 2 bases from J, leaving 10 bases between. The CDR3 here is CASSLHQNYGYTF. The CDR3 coding sequence is TGTGCCAGCAGCCTACATCAAAACTATGGCTACACCTTC.

The rearrangement links TRBV4-2 to TRBJ1-2, with 7 bases aligning to TRBD1. This CDR3 region has 13 residues. V lost 3 bases and J lost 6; bases outside the gene matches: 4. Germline CDR1 and CDR2: LGHNA and YNFKEQ. The chain's CDR3 is CASSQPRGDGYTF. The CDR3 DNA sequence: TGTGCCAGCAGCCAGCCCAGGGGGGATGGCTACACCTTC.

The V call is TRBV28, the J call TRBJ1-1; D remains unclear. Germline V gene lookup returns CDR1 MDHEN and CDR2 SYDVKM. Trimming left V 0 bases short and J 6 bases short, with 8 bases between. The CDR3 totals 13 residues. The CDR3 loop reads CASSLWGGAEAFF. DNA for the CDR3: TGTGCCAGCAGTTTATGGGGAGGCGCTGAAGCTTTCTTT. Variable domain in full (rest from reference TRBV28 and TRBJ1-1): DVKVTQSSRYLVKRTGEKVFLECVQDMDHENMFWYRQDPGLGLRLIYFSYDVKMKEKGDIPEGYSVSREKKERFSLILESASTNQTSMYLCASSLWGGAEAFFGQGTRLTVV.

This clonotype was counted a few times. This chain's CDR3 is CASSQEVWREITGELFF. As DNA, the CDR3 is TGCGCCAGCAGCCAAGAGGTATGGCGGGAGATCACCGGGGAGCTGTTTTTT. V gene TRBV4-1 combines with J gene TRBJ2-2; TRBD2 aligns across 7 bases. CDR3 size: 17 residues. Germline lookup yields CDR1 MGHRA and CDR2 YSYEKL. Trimming removed 0 bases from V and 4 bases from J; junction bases left unmatched: 8.

The table lists this clonotype with many counts. V usage is TRBV12-3 or TRBV12-4 and J usage is TRBJ2-3; D might be TRBD1 (6 bases). CDR3 length: 11 residues. V lost 6 bases and J lost 8, with 9 bases in between. CDR3 in amino acids: CASSGQSTQYF. In DNA, the CDR3 is TGTGCCAGCAGCGGACAGTCTACGCAGTATTTT.

The table lists this clonotype with a few counts. V and J are TRBV5-1 and TRBJ2-7, with D perhaps being TRBD1 or TRBD2 (5 bases each). In germline, CDR1 is SGHRS, CDR2 YFSETQ. This CDR3 has 16 residues. The V gene lost 0 bases and the J gene lost 0 bases, with 13 bases spanning the gap. CDR3 loop: CASSLGGGWSSYEQYF. CDR3 nucleotides: TGCGCCAGCAGCTTGGGGGGCGGGTGGAGCTCCTACGAGCAGTACTTC.